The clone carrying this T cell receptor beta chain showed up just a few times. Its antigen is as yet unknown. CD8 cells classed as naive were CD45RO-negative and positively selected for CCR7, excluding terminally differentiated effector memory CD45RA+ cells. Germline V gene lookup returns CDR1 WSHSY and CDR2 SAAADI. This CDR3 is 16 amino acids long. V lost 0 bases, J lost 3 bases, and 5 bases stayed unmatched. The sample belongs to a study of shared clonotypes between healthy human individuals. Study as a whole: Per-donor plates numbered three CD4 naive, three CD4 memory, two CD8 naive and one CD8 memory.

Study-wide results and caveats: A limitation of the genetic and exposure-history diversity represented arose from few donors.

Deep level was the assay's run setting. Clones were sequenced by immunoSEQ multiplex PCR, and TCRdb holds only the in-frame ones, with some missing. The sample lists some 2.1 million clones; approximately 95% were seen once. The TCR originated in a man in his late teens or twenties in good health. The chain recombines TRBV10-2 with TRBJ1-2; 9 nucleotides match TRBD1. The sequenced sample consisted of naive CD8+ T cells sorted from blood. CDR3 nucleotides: TGCGCCAGCAGTGAGTCCGTGGGACAGGGCTACTATGGCTACACCTTC. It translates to CASSESVGQGYYGYTF.